Listed here are 14 T cell receptor beta chains from one sample, sequenced in a study of blood T cell repertoires in COVID-19. Libraries were prepared by immunoSEQ multiplex PCR; TCRdb keeps only in-frame clonotypes and omits some of them. Among 150,000 to 200,000 clones listed, around 88% were seen once. The sample consisted of peripheral blood. These receptors were collected from a woman aged 25 to 39 with acute or convalescent COVID-19.

The J gene is TRBJ1-1, the V gene TRBV29-1; tentative D call: TRBD1 (5 bases). The CDR3 is 16 amino acids. CDR1 SQVTM and CDR2 ANQGSEA come from the germline V gene. V lost 5 bases to trimming and J lost 11 bases, with 30 bases between them. CDR3 sequence reads: CSVNIGGARIQQGAFF. The CDR3, as DNA: TGCAGCGTTAATATTGGAGGGGCGAGGATACAACAAGGGGCTTTCTTT.

The genes are TRBV2 and TRBJ2-7; maybe TRBD1 (6 bases). V lost 4 bases, J lost 4 bases, and 11 bases lay in between. The length of the CDR3 is 13 residues. Germline loops: CDR1 SNHLY, CDR2 FYNNEI. The CDR3 sequence is CASSVDRTYEQYF. The CDR3 DNA is TGTGCCAGCAGTGTGGACAGAACATACGAGCAGTACTTC.

This chain connects TRBV28 to TRBJ2-5; D call uncertain. CDR3 size: 12 residues. Trimming took 5 bases from V and 7 from J, leaving 11 bases between them. CDR1 is MDHEN and CDR2 is SYDVKM in the germline V gene. For the CDR3, the DNA is TGTGCCAGCAGTCGAGAGGTGTGGACCCAGTACTTC. This translates into CASSREVWTQYF.

The chain uses TRBV11-3 and TRBJ2-1; TRBD1 matches at 7 bases. Per the germline V gene, CDR1 is SGHNT and CDR2 is YENEEA. V trimming: 4 bases; J trimming: 4 bases; junction bases outside the gene matches: 7. The CDR3 loop spans 15 amino acids. CDR3 protein: CASSSYSGGYNEQFF. As DNA, the CDR3 is TGTGCCAGCAGCTCCTACTCAGGGGGTTACAATGAGCAGTTCTTC.

The J gene is TRBJ2-2, the V gene TRBV24-1; D might be TRBD2 (6 bases). The length of the CDR3 is 16 residues. The germline V and J ends were trimmed by 1 base and 3 bases, with 11 bases remaining between them. Germline V gene data show CDR1 as KGHDR and CDR2 as SFDVKD. The CDR3 DNA is TGTGCCACCAGTGATTTCCAGGGAGGTGACACCGGGGAGCTGTTTTTT. Translated, it gives CATSDFQGGDTGELFF.

This chain uses TRBV12-3 or TRBV12-4 with TRBJ2-5, with D possibly being TRBD2 (5 bases). V was clipped by 3 bases and J by 3 bases, with 8 bases between them. CDR3 length equals 13 residues. As DNA, the CDR3 is TGTGCCAGCAGTTTCCTAGCCGAAGAGACCCAGTACTTC. Amino acid sequence: CASSFLAEETQYF.

The chain couples TRBV5-4 to TRBJ1-6, with D possibly TRBD1 on 6 matching bases. The germline V and J ends were trimmed by 1 base and 5 bases, with 16 bases remaining between them. CDR3 length equals 17 residues. Germline values: CDR1 SGHNT, CDR2 YYREEE (reference sequence). In DNA form, the CDR3 reads TGTGCCAGCAGCTTGTCCCCTGGACAGTCGAATAATTCACCCCTCCACTTT. It specifies CASSLSPGQSNNSPLHF.

This chain links TRBV27 with TRBJ2-1, with 9 bases fitting TRBD1. The ends lost 6 bases at V and 9 bases at J; junction bases unmatched: 9. Germline V gives CDR1 MNHEY, CDR2 SMNVEV (reference sequence). The CDR3 is 14 residues long. CDR3 sequence reads: CASSWGQGSGEQFF. The CDR3 nucleotides read TGTGCCAGCAGCTGGGGACAGGGTTCGGGTGAGCAGTTCTTC.

The chain carries TRBV5-1 and TRBJ1-2; TRBD1 aligns across 8 bases. Looked up from germline, CDR1 is SGHRS and CDR2 is YFSETQ. The CDR3 extends over 16 amino acids. Unmatched junction bases numbered 17, after V lost 0 bases and J lost 13 bases. CDR3 in DNA: TGCGCCAGCAGCTTGGACGTGGGGGTAAGGACAGGGCTGAGCACCTTC. This codes for CASSLDVGVRTGLSTF. Filled out from reference TRBV5-1 and TRBJ1-2, the complete variable domain reads KAGVTQTPRYLIKTRGQQVTLSCSPISGHRSVSWYQQTPGQGLQFLFEYFSETQRNKGNFPGRFSGRQFSNSRSEMNVSTLELGDSALYLCASSLDVGVRTGLSTFGSGTRLTVV.

The chain recombines TRBV28 with TRBJ2-7; 8 nucleotides line up with TRBD1. V was clipped by 4 bases and J by 6 bases; unmatched bases: 11. The CDR3 is 15 amino acids. Germline CDR1 reads MDHEN; CDR2 reads SYDVKM. The CDR3 bases are TGTGCCAGCAGTTCTCGACGGACAGGGATCTCCGAGCAGTACTTC. Protein: CASSSRRTGISEQYF. Supplemented by reference TRBV28 and TRBJ2-7, the full variable domain reads DVKVTQSSRYLVKRTGEKVFLECVQDMDHENMFWYRQDPGLGLRLIYFSYDVKMKEKGDIPEGYSVSREKKERFSLILESASTNQTSMYLCASSSRRTGISEQYFGPGTRLTVT.

V and J are TRBV6-5 and TRBJ2-5; possible D gene TRBD2, 6 bases. Trimming left V 6 bases short and J 5 bases short, with 13 bases between. Germline CDR1 MNHEY, CDR2 SVGAGI. The CDR3 totals 13 residues. The CDR3 protein is CASRPTRLETQYF. The CDR3 DNA reads TGTGCCAGCAGACCGACTAGGTTGGAGACCCAGTACTTC.

The chain employs TRBV15 and TRBJ2-1; 10 nucleotides agree with TRBD1. The V gene end was trimmed by 3 bases and the J gene end by 7 bases; junction bases not matched to a gene: 12. The germline V gene encodes CDR1 LNHNV and CDR2 YYDKDF (reference sequence). The CDR3 loop spans 17 amino acids. CDR3 sequence reads: CATSSWDRGGSSNEQFF. The CDR3, as DNA: TGTGCCACCAGCAGTTGGGACAGGGGCGGGAGTAGTAATGAGCAGTTCTTC.

This clone was counted a single time. This chain connects TRBV29-1 to TRBJ2-5; D gene ambiguous. Germline assignment: CDR1 SQVTM and CDR2 ANQGSEA. This CDR3 is 10 amino acids long. The V end lost 4 bases, the J end lost 5 bases, and 5 bases lay between the germline ends. The CDR3 reads CSVVRETQYF. CDR3 sequence (DNA): TGCAGCGTTGTGCGGGAGACCCAGTACTTC.

In nucleotides, the CDR3 is TGTGCCAGCAGCTTGGAGGGACAGGGGGCTTGGCGGACCTTC. This codes for CASSLEGQGAWRTF. The chain carries TRBV5-5 and TRBJ1-2; 12 positions match TRBD1. The ends lost 0 bases at V and 14 bases at J; junction bases unmatched: 8. Germline loops: CDR1 SGHKS, CDR2 YYEKEE (reference sequence). The CDR3 spans 14 residues.